The TCR beta chain described here comes from a study of immune evolution from preneoplasia to lung adenocarcinoma. Study as a whole: HLA loss of heterozygosity: less than 9% AIS, about 14% MIA, approximately 35% ADC, none AAH. Overall study findings and caveats: Normal lung had highest clonality; later lesions appeared denser, more diverse.

TCRdb's copy holds only in-frame clones and misses some; the assay was immunoSEQ multiplex PCR. The table lists 15,000 or so clones, approximately 85% of them singletons. Worth noting for this clone: Antigen: not known.

Each case's diagnosis was confirmed by two pathologists on H&E. Nucleic acids came from premalignant or tumor cells enriched by macro-dissection. This sequence was found in an older donor with lung adenocarcinoma. The sequenced sample consisted of FFPE lung adenocarcinoma in situ tissue.

CDR3 loop: CASSASGTSNTGELFF. DNA of the CDR3: TGTGCCAGCAGCGCTAGCGGGACCTCGAACACCGGGGAGCTGTTTTTT. This sequence joins TRBV7-6 and TRBJ2-2; 9 bases agree with TRBD2. The CDR3 has 16 residues. Trimming at V came to 5 bases and at J to 0 bases, leaving 4 bases not matched to a gene. Per germline, CDR1 SGHVS and CDR2 FNYEAQ.